This T cell receptor beta chain was captured in a study of blood T cell repertoires in COVID-19. Study-level information: There were acute and convalescent COVID-19 samples, and they came from the United States, Italy and Spain. Nucleic acid was either cDNA or gDNA, and it came from T cells, B-cell-depleted T cells, or PBMCs.

V lost 6 bases to trimming and J lost 3 bases, with 11 bases between them. CDR3 size: 13 residues. In the source study's methods: It was from reference gene primer amplification that nucleated cell counts were estimated. Assay used: immunoSEQ multiplex PCR; TCRdb lists only in-frame clones, some missing. V, J and clone size are taken as reported in that table, and D and trimming were inferred from the DNA itself. The sample has some 270,000 clones, roughly 84% seen once. Patients at the Seattle site were enrolled during active infection and followed longitudinally. Specimen: peripheral blood. The source is a person aged 65 to 85 with COVID-19, enrolled during active disease. The chain couples TRBV12-3 or TRBV12-4 to TRBJ1-1; tentative D call: TRBD1 (6 bases). The CDR3 region has the DNA TGTGCCAGCAGATCGCACAGGGACACTGAAGCTTTCTTT. It codes for CASRSHRDTEAFF.